This T cell receptor beta chain stems from a study of T cell changes during pregnancy in multiple sclerosis. Here immunoSEQ multiplex PCR was the method, and the copy in TCRdb shows in-frame clones only, minus some. The sample gives about 40,000 clones, roughly nine tenths of which show up once; roughly 1.2% is in the top ten. The J segment lost 0 bases and the V segment lost 2 bases, leaving 8 bases of the junction unmatched. The CDR3 contains 17 residues. The V gene's germline CDR1 is SGHAT and CDR2 FQDESV (reference sequence). The source was peripheral blood, collected before pregnancy. V gene TRBV11-1 combines with J gene TRBJ2-3; 7 nucleotides agree with TRBD2. The source of this sequence is a female donor with multiple sclerosis, enrolled in a pregnancy study. The CDR3 protein is CASSLSLAAPSTDTQYF. The CDR3 DNA reads TGTGCCAGCAGCTTAAGCCTAGCGGCCCCTAGCACAGATACGCAGTATTTT.